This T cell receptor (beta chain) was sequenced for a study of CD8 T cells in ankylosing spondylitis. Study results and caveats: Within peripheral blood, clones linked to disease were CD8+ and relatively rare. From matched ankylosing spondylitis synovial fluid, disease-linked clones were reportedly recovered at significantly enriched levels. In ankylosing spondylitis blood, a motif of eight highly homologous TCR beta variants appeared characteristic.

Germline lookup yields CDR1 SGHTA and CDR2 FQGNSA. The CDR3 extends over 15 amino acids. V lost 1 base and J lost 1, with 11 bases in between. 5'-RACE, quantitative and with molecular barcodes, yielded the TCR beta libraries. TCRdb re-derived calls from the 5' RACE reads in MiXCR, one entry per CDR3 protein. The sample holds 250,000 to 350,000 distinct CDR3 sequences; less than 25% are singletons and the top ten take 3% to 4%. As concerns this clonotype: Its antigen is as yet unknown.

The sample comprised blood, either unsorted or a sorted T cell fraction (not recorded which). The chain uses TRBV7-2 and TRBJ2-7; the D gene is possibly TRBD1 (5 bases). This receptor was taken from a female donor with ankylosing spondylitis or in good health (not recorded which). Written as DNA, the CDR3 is TGTGCCAGCAGCTTAGGGGGCGCAGGATCCTACGAGCAGTACTTC. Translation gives CASSLGGAGSYEQYF.